This T cell receptor (beta chain) was identified during a study of blood T cell repertoires in COVID-19. Per the original data handling: It was from reference gene primer amplification that nucleated cell counts were estimated. Only in-frame clones appear in the TCRdb table, and some are missing; sequencing was by immunoSEQ multiplex PCR. From that table come the V and J calls and clone size; the DNA was used to work out D and trimming. The sample gives more than 90,000 clones, approximately 77% of which show up once; approximately 10% is in the top ten. With 8 bases clipped from V and 12 bases from J, the junction kept 7 bases outside the gene matches. The length of the CDR3 is 12 residues. CDR1 is SNHLY and CDR2 is FYNNEI in the germline V gene. This clone has only one observation.

This sequence joins TRBV2 and TRBJ2-1; the match to TRBD1 covers 10 bases. The receptor was derived from a woman over 75 with acute or convalescent COVID-19. Sequences were obtained from peripheral blood. CDR3 sequence: CASGRQGAMQFF. The CDR3 DNA follows: TGTGCCAGCGGGAGACAGGGGGCAATGCAGTTCTTC.